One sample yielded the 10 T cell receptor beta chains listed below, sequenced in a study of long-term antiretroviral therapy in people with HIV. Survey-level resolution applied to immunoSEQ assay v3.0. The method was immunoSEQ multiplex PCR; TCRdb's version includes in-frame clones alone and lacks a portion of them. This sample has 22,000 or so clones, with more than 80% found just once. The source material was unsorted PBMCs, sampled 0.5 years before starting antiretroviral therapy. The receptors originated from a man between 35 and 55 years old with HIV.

DNA of the CDR3: TGTGCCAGCAGCGTAGGTTACAGACCAGATACGCAGTATTTT. Translated: CASSVGYRPDTQYF. The rearrangement uses TRBV9 and TRBJ2-3; D is unclear. The germline gives CDR1 SGDLS, CDR2 YYNGEE. CDR3 length: 14 residues. The germline V and J ends were trimmed by 0 bases and 4 bases, with 9 bases remaining between them.

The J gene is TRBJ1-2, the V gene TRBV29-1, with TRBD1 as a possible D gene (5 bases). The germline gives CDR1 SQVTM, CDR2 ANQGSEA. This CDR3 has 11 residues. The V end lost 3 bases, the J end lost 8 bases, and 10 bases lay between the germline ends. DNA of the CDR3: TGCAGCGTTGATTCGGGGGAAGGCTACACCTTC. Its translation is CSVDSGEGYTF.

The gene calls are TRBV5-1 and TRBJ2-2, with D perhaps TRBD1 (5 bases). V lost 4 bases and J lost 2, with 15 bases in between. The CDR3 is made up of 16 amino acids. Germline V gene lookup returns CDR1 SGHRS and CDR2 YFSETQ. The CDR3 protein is CASSQGVGVNTGELFF. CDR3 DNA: TGCGCCAGCAGCCAAGGGGTAGGGGTCAACACCGGGGAGCTGTTTTTT.

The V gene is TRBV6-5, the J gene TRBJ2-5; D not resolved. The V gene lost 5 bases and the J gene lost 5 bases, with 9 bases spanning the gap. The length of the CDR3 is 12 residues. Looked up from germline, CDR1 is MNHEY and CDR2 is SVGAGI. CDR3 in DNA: TGTGCCAGCAGTAGCCACCGGGAGACCCAGTACTTC. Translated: CASSSHRETQYF.

The CDR3 here is CASSLVGGGYEQYF. The CDR3 DNA sequence: TGTGCCAGCAGCTTAGTGGGCGGGGGGTACGAGCAGTACTTC. V and J are TRBV7-2 and TRBJ2-7; 8 bases fit TRBD2. The CDR3 loop spans 14 amino acids. V shed 1 base and J 4 bases; nucleotides not matched to a gene: 3. The germline gives CDR1 SGHTA, CDR2 FQGNSA.

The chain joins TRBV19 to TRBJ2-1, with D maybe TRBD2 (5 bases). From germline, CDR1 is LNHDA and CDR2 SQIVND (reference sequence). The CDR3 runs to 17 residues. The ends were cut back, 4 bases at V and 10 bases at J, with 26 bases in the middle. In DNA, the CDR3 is TGTGCCAGTAGTAATGTACCCAGAGGGTTGTCGTTGAAGGAGCAGTTCTTC. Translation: CASSNVPRGLSLKEQFF.

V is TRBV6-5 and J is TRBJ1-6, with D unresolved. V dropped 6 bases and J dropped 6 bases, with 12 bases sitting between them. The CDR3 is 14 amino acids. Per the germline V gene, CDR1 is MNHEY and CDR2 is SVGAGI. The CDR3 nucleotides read TGTGCCAGCAGGCAACGAGGGAGTAATTCACCCCTCCACTTT. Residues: CASRQRGSNSPLHF.

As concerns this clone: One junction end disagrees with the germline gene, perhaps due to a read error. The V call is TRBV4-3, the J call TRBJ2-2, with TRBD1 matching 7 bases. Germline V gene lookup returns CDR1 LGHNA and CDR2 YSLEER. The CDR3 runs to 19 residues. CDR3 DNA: TGCGCCAGCAGCCCCAGGACGGTCACACAGGGGTTCCTCACCCGGGAGCTGTTTTTT. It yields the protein CASSPRTVTQGFLTRELFF.

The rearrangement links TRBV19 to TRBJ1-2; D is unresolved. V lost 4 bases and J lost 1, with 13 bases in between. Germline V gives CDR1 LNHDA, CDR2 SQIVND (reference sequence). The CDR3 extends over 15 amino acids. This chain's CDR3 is CASSTDYRINYGYTF. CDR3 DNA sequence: TGTGCCAGTAGTACCGACTACAGAATTAACTATGGCTACACCTTC.

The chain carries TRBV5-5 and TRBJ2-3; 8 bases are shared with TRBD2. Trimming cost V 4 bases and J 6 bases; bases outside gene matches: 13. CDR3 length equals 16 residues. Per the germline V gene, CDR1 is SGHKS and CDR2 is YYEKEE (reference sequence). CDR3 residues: CASSPLGVAGRDTQYF. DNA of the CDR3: TGTGCCAGCAGCCCGTTGGGGGTAGCGGGGCGGGATACGCAGTATTTT.